The 22 T cell receptor beta chains presented below share a single source sample, sequenced in a study of blood T cell repertoires in COVID-19. The protocol was immunoSEQ multiplex PCR, while the TCRdb copy is restricted to in-frame clones and leaves out a portion. The sample contains about 300,000 clones, around nine tenths of which appear only once. The material sequenced was peripheral blood. Source of these receptors: a man in his 70s with acute or convalescent COVID-19.

This sequence joins TRBV24-1 and TRBJ2-1; TRBD2 matches at 16 bases. Germline V CDR1 and CDR2: KGHDR, SFDVKD. The CDR3 has 18 amino acids. J gave up 8 bases and V 10 bases, and 16 bases lay outside the gene matches. The CDR3: CATAGLAGGLGSLDEQFF. CDR3 nucleotides: TGTGCCACAGCGGGACTAGCGGGAGGGTTGGGCTCATTAGATGAGCAGTTCTTC.

The chain recombines TRBV7-2 with TRBJ2-1; D might be TRBD2 (5 bases). The ends were cut back, 5 bases at V and 9 bases at J, with 8 bases in the middle. Germline V gives CDR1 SGHTA, CDR2 FQGNSA. The CDR3 loop spans 11 amino acids. In DNA form, the CDR3 reads TGTGCCAGCAGCCTAGGAGGTGAGCAGTTCTTC. It codes for CASSLGGEQFF. The complete variable domain, with remaining parts taken from reference TRBV7-2 and TRBJ2-1, reads GAGVSQSPSNKVTEKGKDVELRCDPISGHTALYWYRQSLGQGLEFLIYFQGNSAPDKSGLPSDRFSAERTGGSVSTLTIQRTQQEDSAVYLCASSLGGEQFFGPGTRLTVL.

The chain combines TRBV5-1 with TRBJ1-2; D gene unclear. Trimming took 1 base from V and 3 from J, leaving 10 bases between them. The CDR3 has 14 residues. The germline gives CDR1 SGHRS, CDR2 YFSETQ. DNA of the CDR3: TGCGCCAGCAGCTTGAGCCCCGAATACTATGGCTACACCTTC. It codes for CASSLSPEYYGYTF.

The V call is TRBV10-2, the J call TRBJ2-1, with 7 bases matching TRBD2. CDR1 and CDR2 (germline): WSHSY, SAAADI. The trim removed 6 bases at V and 2 bases at J, leaving 7 bases unmatched. The CDR3 extends over 15 amino acids. CDR3 nucleotide sequence: TGCGCCAGCAGCCTGACTAGCAGGGCCTACAATGAGCAGTTCTTC. Encoded protein: CASSLTSRAYNEQFF.

The chain uses TRBV29-1 and TRBJ1-2, with D unresolved. This CDR3 spans 12 amino acids. Germline V lookup: CDR1 SQVTM, CDR2 ANQGSEA. V was trimmed by 4 bases and J by 4 bases, leaving 10 bases between them. CDR3 residues: CSVVPGGYGYTF. CDR3 nucleotides: TGCAGCGTTGTACCGGGAGGCTATGGCTACACCTTC.

This clone showed up just once. The rearrangement links TRBV6-2 or TRBV6-3 to TRBJ1-2; the D gene is possibly TRBD1 (5 bases). V was clipped by 2 bases and J by 5 bases, with 12 bases between them. The germline V gene has CDR1 MNHEY and CDR2 SVGEGT. CDR3 length equals 14 residues. CDR3 coding DNA: TGTGCCAGCAGTTACCAGGGCTCGAGATATGGCTACACCTTC. The encoded protein is CASSYQGSRYGYTF.

V and J are TRBV6-2 or TRBV6-3 and TRBJ2-7, with 7 bases aligning to TRBD1. The V gene's germline CDR1 is MNHEY and CDR2 SVGEGT. J lost 4 bases, V lost 1 base, and 4 bases had no gene match. The length of the CDR3 is 14 residues. CDR3: CASSYLQGPYEQYF. Written as DNA, the CDR3 is TGTGCCAGCAGTTACTTACAGGGGCCATACGAGCAGTACTTC.

The chain links TRBV24-1 to TRBJ2-2, with D perhaps TRBD2 (6 bases). This CDR3 has 16 amino acids. Germline V gives CDR1 KGHDR, CDR2 SFDVKD. Deletions cut 1 base from V and 5 bases from J, with 13 bases between. CDR3 loop: CATSDLAGLGTGELFF. The DNA of the CDR3 is TGTGCCACCAGTGATTTAGCGGGCTTGGGGACCGGGGAGCTGTTTTTT.

V is TRBV4-3 and J is TRBJ1-6; maybe TRBD1 (5 bases). The V end lost 0 bases, the J end lost 7 bases, and 10 bases lay between the germline ends. CDR3 length equals 15 residues. In germline, CDR1 is LGHNA, CDR2 YSLEER. The CDR3 DNA reads as TGCGCCAGCAGCCAAGATCCGGGGGGAAATTCACCCCTCCACTTT. It codes for CASSQDPGGNSPLHF.

The rearrangement links TRBV5-1 to TRBJ1-1; weak D call: TRBD1 (6 bases). V lost 0 bases and J 6 bases, leaving 12 bases between the germline ends. CDR1 SGHRS and CDR2 YFSETQ come from the germline V gene. CDR3 length: 14 residues. The CDR3: CASSLGKTGPEAFF. CDR3 sequence (DNA): TGCGCCAGCAGCTTGGGTAAGACAGGACCTGAAGCTTTCTTT. The full variable domain, completed using reference TRBV5-1 and TRBJ1-1, is KAGVTQTPRYLIKTRGQQVTLSCSPISGHRSVSWYQQTPGQGLQFLFEYFSETQRNKGNFPGRFSGRQFSNSRSEMNVSTLELGDSALYLCASSLGKTGPEAFFGQGTRLTVV.

This chain links TRBV28 with TRBJ2-1; D is possibly TRBD2 (6 bases). Germline CDR1 reads MDHEN; CDR2 reads SYDVKM. With 4 bases removed from V and 0 bases from J, the gap between germline ends came to 13 bases. The CDR3 length is 16 residues. CDR3 DNA: TGTGCCAGCAGTTCCCCCCTAGCGAACTCCTACAATGAGCAGTTCTTC. Its translation is CASSSPLANSYNEQFF. The variable domain in full, with the rest retrieved from reference TRBV28 and TRBJ2-1, is DVKVTQSSRYLVKRTGEKVFLECVQDMDHENMFWYRQDPGLGLRLIYFSYDVKMKEKGDIPEGYSVSREKKERFSLILESASTNQTSMYLCASSSPLANSYNEQFFGPGTRLTVL.

This chain links TRBV18 with TRBJ2-2, with 10 bases aligning to TRBD1. The CDR3 sequence is 14 residues long. Germline loops: CDR1 KGHSH, CDR2 LQKENI. Trimming cost V 4 bases and J 7 bases; bases outside gene matches: 3. The CDR3 here is CASSRQGADGELFF. The CDR3 region has the DNA TGTGCCAGCTCACGACAGGGGGCCGACGGGGAGCTGTTTTTT.

The J gene is TRBJ2-7, the V gene TRBV6-1; 7 nucleotides align to TRBD1. The ends lost 0 bases at V and 3 bases at J; junction bases unmatched: 5. The germline V gene encodes CDR1 MNHNS and CDR2 SASEGT. CDR3 length: 15 amino acids. CDR3 region: CASSEAGQANYEQYF. The DNA for the CDR3 is TGTGCCAGCAGTGAAGCTGGACAGGCGAACTACGAGCAGTACTTC.

The V and J genes are TRBV6-6 and TRBJ1-1; no reliable D call. V lost 2 bases and J lost 6, with 10 bases in between. This CDR3 has 13 residues. Germline values: CDR1 MNHNY, CDR2 SVGAGI (reference sequence). In DNA, the CDR3 is TGTGCCAGCAGTTACACCAGGATCGCTGAAGCTTTCTTT. Protein sequence: CASSYTRIAEAFF.

This sequence joins TRBV6-5 and TRBJ1-5; TRBD1 aligns across 9 bases. V gave up 6 bases and J gave up 5 bases; unmatched junction bases: 8. CDR3 length: 15 residues. Germline V gene data show CDR1 as MNHEY and CDR2 as SVGAGI. The CDR3 is CASRRGTGIDQPQHF. In DNA form, the CDR3 reads TGTGCCAGCAGGAGGGGGACAGGGATTGATCAGCCCCAGCATTTT.

The rearrangement links TRBV13 to TRBJ2-3; D is perhaps TRBD1 (5 bases). The CDR3 consists of 14 residues. CDR1 is PRHDT, CDR2 FYEKMQ, per germline (reference sequence). V dropped 6 bases and J dropped 4 bases, with 14 bases sitting between them. In DNA form, the CDR3 reads TGTGCCAGCAGTCGGACACAAGGTTCAGATACGCAGTATTTT. This gives the protein CASSRTQGSDTQYF.

The chain carries TRBV7-2 and TRBJ2-3, with D possibly matching TRBD2 (5 bases). The germline V and J ends were trimmed by 2 bases and 9 bases, with 9 bases remaining between them. The CDR3 runs 12 residues. From germline, CDR1 is SGHTA and CDR2 FQGNSA. CDR3 bases: TGTGCCAGCAGCTTATTCCCGGGGACGCAGTATTTT. Protein product: CASSLFPGTQYF.

The CDR3 region has the DNA TGTGCCAGCACTAGCGGCGGGCCTCCCTACGAGCAGTACTTC. This translates into CASTSGGPPYEQYF. This chain connects TRBV28 to TRBJ2-7, with TRBD2 matching 7 bases. V lost 7 bases to trimming and J lost 2 bases; unmatched junction nucleotides: 8. This CDR3 has 14 residues. Germline CDR1 reads MDHEN; CDR2 reads SYDVKM.

The CDR3 loop reads CSVVEREAFF. CDR3 coding DNA: TGCAGCGTTGTAGAGCGCGAAGCTTTCTTT. This rearrangement joins TRBV29-1 to TRBJ1-1, with D unclear. Germline lookup yields CDR1 SQVTM and CDR2 ANQGSEA. V lost 4 bases and J lost 8, with 8 bases in between. The CDR3 runs to 10 residues. Using reference TRBV29-1 and TRBJ1-1 for the parts outside the CDR3, the full variable domain is SAVISQKPSRDICQRGTSLTIQCQVDSQVTMMFWYRQQPGQSLTLIATANQGSEATYESGFVIDKFPISRPNLTFSTLTVSNMSPEDSSIYLCSVVEREAFFGQGTRLTVV.

The chain employs TRBV19 and TRBJ2-3; 7 positions match TRBD2. The CDR3 is 14 amino acids. The germline gives CDR1 LNHDA, CDR2 SQIVND (reference sequence). The junction had 5 bases not matched to a gene; V was cut back by 6 bases and J by 2 bases. The CDR3 sequence: CASRKLANTDTQYF. In nucleotides, the CDR3 is TGTGCCAGTAGAAAACTAGCGAACACAGATACGCAGTATTTT. Looking up the rest from reference TRBV19 and TRBJ2-3 gives the full variable domain: DGGITQSPKYLFRKEGQNVTLSCEQNLNHDAMYWYRQDPGQGLRLIYYSQIVNDFQKGDIAEGYSVSREKKESFPLTVTSAQKNPTAFYLCASRKLANTDTQYFGPGTRLTVL.

The chain has TRBV10-1 and TRBJ2-5; TRBD2 matches at 8 bases. CDR1 is WNHNN and CDR2 is SYGVQD in the germline V gene (reference sequence). This CDR3 comprises 15 residues. The trim removed 4 bases at V and 5 bases at J, leaving 9 bases unmatched. CDR3 in amino acids: CASSGGAAGEETQYF. CDR3 DNA: TGCGCCAGCAGTGGTGGGGCAGCGGGAGAGGAGACCCAGTACTTC.

This chain links TRBV28 with TRBJ1-4; D is possibly TRBD1 (5 bases). CDR3 length: 15 amino acids. Germline CDR1 reads MDHEN; CDR2 reads SYDVKM. V lost 7 bases, J lost 9 bases, and 21 bases lay in between. CDR3 loop: CASTPQTGGVKKLFF. The CDR3 nucleotides read TGTGCCAGCACACCTCAAACGGGGGGGGTGAAAAAACTGTTTTTT.